The 28 T cell receptor beta chains below come from one sample, sequenced in a study of blood T cell repertoires in COVID-19. The protocol was immunoSEQ multiplex PCR, while the TCRdb copy is restricted to in-frame clones and leaves out a portion. The sample records roughly 150,000 clones, about 90% being singletons. Sequenced input: peripheral blood. Every receptor here comes from a man between 60 and 70 years old with acute or convalescent COVID-19.

The V and J genes are TRBV28 and TRBJ1-2; D is uncertain. This CDR3 region has 16 residues. Germline V gene sequence: CDR1 MDHEN, CDR2 SYDVKM. V was shortened by 7 bases and J by 3 bases, with 21 bases between the two germline ends. Here the CDR3 DNA reads TGTGCCAGCACCCCCTCTAGTCCCCGGGTCGACTATGGCTACACCTTC. Amino acids: CASTPSSPRVDYGYTF.

The V and J genes are TRBV7-9 and TRBJ1-4; D is ambiguous. The germline gives CDR1 SEHNR, CDR2 FQNEAQ (reference sequence). V was cut by 1 base and J by 5 bases, with 8 bases left in between. This CDR3 has 14 amino acids. As DNA, the CDR3 is TGTGCCAGCAGCTTAGACCCGCTAAATGAAAAACTGTTTTTT. Protein product: CASSLDPLNEKLFF.

This chain links TRBV7-2 with TRBJ1-3, with TRBD1 as a possible D gene (6 bases). The V end lost 6 bases, the J end lost 0 bases, and 15 bases lay between the germline ends. Germline V gives CDR1 SGHTA, CDR2 FQGNSA. The CDR3 runs to 16 residues. The CDR3 DNA sequence: TGTGCCAGCAGTCTGAGGGGGACGAGCTCTGGAAACACCATATATTTT. Encoded protein: CASSLRGTSSGNTIYF.

This rearrangement joins TRBV7-8 to TRBJ2-2; D is unresolved. With 7 bases removed from V and 3 bases from J, the gap between germline ends came to 18 bases. In germline, CDR1 is SGHVS, CDR2 FQNEAQ. The CDR3 runs 16 residues. The CDR3 reads CASTPHGSRYTGELFF. In DNA form, the CDR3 reads TGTGCCAGCACCCCCCATGGCAGCAGGTACACCGGGGAGCTGTTTTTT. Variable domain in full (rest from reference TRBV7-8 and TRBJ2-2): GAGVSQSPRYKVAKRGQDVALRCDPISGHVSLFWYQQALGQGPEFLTYFQNEAQLDKSGLPSDRFFAERPEGSVSTLKIQRTQQEDSAVYLCASTPHGSRYTGELFFGEGSRLTVL.

This clone occurred a few times. The chain employs TRBV30 and TRBJ1-6; TRBD1 matches at 10 bases. Germline V lookup: CDR1 GTSNPN, CDR2 SVGIG (reference sequence). The CDR3 spans 14 residues. The V gene end was trimmed by 3 bases and the J gene end by 10 bases; junction bases not matched to a gene: 6. This CDR3 reads CAWSATGGQSPLHF. CDR3 coding DNA: TGTGCCTGGAGCGCGACAGGGGGCCAGTCACCCCTCCACTTT.

The chain couples TRBV6-5 to TRBJ2-2; D is unclear. The CDR3 has 15 residues. V gave up 3 bases and J gave up 5 bases, with 13 bases separating them. Germline CDR1 MNHEY, CDR2 SVGAGI. The CDR3 bases are TGTGCCAGCAGTTATGGTCCCCCGAGTACCGGGGAGCTGTTTTTT. The encoded protein is CASSYGPPSTGELFF.

This clone rates as medium-sized. J is TRBJ2-2 and V is TRBV5-4; 11 bases match TRBD1. This CDR3 spans 16 amino acids. V lost 4 bases, J lost 4 bases, and 6 bases stayed unmatched. Germline assignment: CDR1 SGHNT and CDR2 YYREEE (reference sequence). CDR3 DNA: TGTGCCAGCAGCCCGGACAGGGGGCGCATCACCGGGGAGCTGTTTTTT. The encoded protein is CASSPDRGRITGELFF. The full variable domain, completed using reference TRBV5-4 and TRBJ2-2, is ETGVTQSPTHLIKTRGQQVTLRCSSQSGHNTVSWYQQALGQGPQFIFQYYREEENGRGNFPPRFSGLQFPNYSSELNVNALELDDSALYLCASSPDRGRITGELFFGEGSRLTVL.

This clone has a single count. This chain joins TRBV9 and TRBJ1-4; 8 bases match TRBD1. Trimming at V came to 3 bases and at J to 7 bases, leaving 8 bases not matched to a gene. The CDR3 sequence is 15 residues long. Germline CDR1 SGDLS, CDR2 YYNGEE. This chain's CDR3 is CASSGSQGAIEKLFF. CDR3 nucleotides: TGTGCCAGCAGCGGATCCCAGGGGGCGATTGAAAAACTGTTTTTT. The full variable domain, with the rest looked up from reference TRBV9 and TRBJ1-4, is DSGVTQTPKHLITATGQRVTLRCSPRSGDLSVYWYQQSLDQGLQFLIQYYNGEERAKGNILERFSAQQFPDLHSELNLSSLELGDSALYFCASSGSQGAIEKLFFGSGTQLSVL.

V and J are TRBV27 and TRBJ2-1, with TRBD1 identical over 9 bases. From germline, CDR1 is MNHEY and CDR2 SMNVEV (reference sequence). The V segment lost 3 bases and the J segment 8 bases; nucleotides outside the gene matches: 8. The CDR3 is made up of 15 amino acids. In DNA form, the CDR3 reads TGTGCCAGCAGTTTCCCCAGACAGGGGGGATATGAGCAGTTCTTC. Translated, it gives CASSFPRQGGYEQFF.

The genes are TRBV10-3 and TRBJ2-5; TRBD2 matches 8 bases. The CDR3 is 16 amino acids. The V segment lost 5 bases and the J segment 0 bases; nucleotides outside the gene matches: 8. Per the germline V gene, CDR1 is ENHRY and CDR2 is SYGVKD. CDR3 residues: CAISPERGSYQETQYF. The CDR3 DNA reads TGTGCCATCAGTCCCGAGCGGGGGAGCTACCAAGAGACCCAGTACTTC.

The genes are TRBV27 and TRBJ2-1; weak D call: TRBD2 (6 bases). The CDR3 runs to 19 residues. Between the trimmed V and J ends, which lost 4 bases and 1 base, there was a span of 23 bases. Per germline, CDR1 MNHEY and CDR2 SMNVEV (reference sequence). The CDR3 DNA reads as TGTGCCAGCAGTTCAGGTTATTTCGGGGGACCACCATCCTACAATGAGCAGTTCTTC. Amino acids: CASSSGYFGGPPSYNEQFF.

The chain has TRBV11-2 and TRBJ2-3; the D gene is possibly TRBD1 (5 bases). Germline V gene lookup returns CDR1 SGHAT and CDR2 FQNNGV. V lost 8 bases and J lost 4, with 22 bases in between. The CDR3 is made up of 16 amino acids. DNA for the CDR3: TGTGCCAGCGCTACCACCTCAGGGCTGGGCCCAGATACGCAGTATTTT. It is translated as CASATTSGLGPDTQYF.

CDR3 sequence: CASSTDRAISYNSPLHF. CDR3 coding DNA: TGTGCCAGTAGTACCGACAGGGCGATCTCCTATAATTCACCCCTCCACTTT. The genes are TRBV19 and TRBJ1-6; 7 nucleotides align to TRBD1. With V trimmed by 4 bases and J by 0 bases, 6 bases remained unmatched. This CDR3 region has 17 residues. Germline CDR1 reads LNHDA; CDR2 reads SQIVND (reference sequence).

This clone was recorded once. The genes are TRBV2 and TRBJ2-2; a possible D gene is TRBD1 (6 bases). The CDR3 length is 14 residues. CDR1 is SNHLY and CDR2 is FYNNEI in the germline V gene. V dropped 8 bases and J dropped 5 bases, with 15 bases sitting between them. CDR3: CASGGRGRTGELFF. The CDR3 DNA follows: TGTGCCAGCGGGGGCAGGGGAAGGACCGGGGAGCTGTTTTTT.

This chain connects TRBV7-2 to TRBJ2-7, with 8 positions matching TRBD1. In germline, CDR1 is SGHTA, CDR2 FQGNSA. The length of the CDR3 is 15 residues. After removal of 3 bases from V and 4 bases from J, the junction contained 8 bases not matched to a gene. The CDR3 spells CASSFSQGAAYEQYF. In nucleotides, the CDR3 is TGTGCCAGCAGCTTTTCCCAGGGGGCGGCGTACGAGCAGTACTTC. The full variable domain, completed using reference TRBV7-2 and TRBJ2-7, is GAGVSQSPSNKVTEKGKDVELRCDPISGHTALYWYRQSLGQGLEFLIYFQGNSAPDKSGLPSDRFSAERTGGSVSTLTIQRTQQEDSAVYLCASSFSQGAAYEQYFGPGTRLTVT.

V is TRBV9 and J is TRBJ1-3, with 8 bases lining up with TRBD1. The CDR3 totals 15 residues. Germline CDR1 and CDR2: SGDLS and YYNGEE. V shed 3 bases, J shed 3 bases, and the junction held 5 bases outside the gene matches. The CDR3 loop reads CASSAQGAFGNTIYF. Here the CDR3 DNA reads TGTGCCAGCAGCGCGCAGGGGGCGTTTGGAAACACCATATATTTT.

The chain carries TRBV27 and TRBJ2-3; 14 bases align to TRBD2. Germline trimming cut 5 bases from V and 3 bases from J; bases unmatched to any gene: 13. This CDR3 comprises 19 residues. From germline, CDR1 is MNHEY and CDR2 SMNVEV (reference sequence). The DNA of the CDR3 is TGTGCCAGCAGTCTTTCCGGGACTAGCGGGGGATCTGGGACAGATACGCAGTATTTT. As protein: CASSLSGTSGGSGTDTQYF.

The rearrangement uses TRBV4-1 and TRBJ1-5; D ambiguous. The CDR3 totals 14 residues. Germline CDR1 MGHRA, CDR2 YSYEKL. The ends were cut back, 4 bases at V and 6 bases at J, with 13 bases in the middle. The CDR3 spells CASSLDTPSQPQHF. In DNA form, the CDR3 reads TGCGCCAGCAGCCTGGATACGCCTAGTCAGCCCCAGCATTTT.

This clone was recorded a few times. Here the CDR3 reads CASSLVTGSNEKLFF. The CDR3 bases are TGTGCCAGCAGCTTAGTGACAGGGTCTAATGAAAAACTGTTTTTT. The V gene is TRBV7-9, the J gene TRBJ1-4, with TRBD1 identical over 7 bases. The CDR3 spans 15 residues. Trimming took 1 base from V and 3 from J; bases not matched to a gene: 2. CDR1 is SEHNR, CDR2 FQNEAQ, per germline (reference sequence).

V gene TRBV5-4 combines with J gene TRBJ2-7, with 11 bases identical to TRBD1. Germline loops: CDR1 SGHNT, CDR2 YYREEE (reference sequence). The V gene end was trimmed by 4 bases and the J gene end by 6 bases; junction bases not matched to a gene: 12. The CDR3 is 16 amino acids. CDR3 nucleotides: TGTGCCAGCAGCCGGACAATCCGGGACAGGGGGTCCGAGCAGTACTTC. It yields the protein CASSRTIRDRGSEQYF.

This chain connects TRBV18 to TRBJ2-1; D is unclear. CDR3 size: 12 residues. Trimming removed 2 bases at V and 5 bases at J, with 4 bases between. From germline, CDR1 is KGHSH and CDR2 LQKENI. The CDR3 DNA follows: TGTGCCAGCTCACCAGTTAACAATGAGCAGTTCTTC. Translating gives CASSPVNNEQFF.

This clone is a singleton in its sample. V gene TRBV6-2 or TRBV6-3 combines with J gene TRBJ2-1; TRBD1 matches 8 bases. The trim removed 5 bases at V and 5 bases at J, leaving 11 bases unmatched. The CDR3 is made up of 16 amino acids. The germline gives CDR1 MNHEY, CDR2 SVGEGT. DNA of the CDR3: TGTGCCAGCAGTACCAACAGGGGGTCTGTACACAATGAGCAGTTCTTC. This codes for CASSTNRGSVHNEQFF.

The V and J genes are TRBV5-1 and TRBJ1-2; possibly TRBD1 for D (5 bases). The CDR3 totals 13 residues. V was shortened by 4 bases and J by 4 bases, with 11 bases between the two germline ends. The germline CDR1 and CDR2 sequences are SGHRS and YFSETQ. CDR3 residues: CASSKDISYGYTF. CDR3 nucleotide sequence: TGCGCCAGCAGCAAGGACATAAGCTATGGCTACACCTTC.

The J gene is TRBJ1-1, the V gene TRBV9; D unresolved. The V and J ends lost 2 bases and 2 bases respectively, with 10 bases between them. Germline V gene data show CDR1 as SGDLS and CDR2 as YYNGEE. CDR3 length: 14 amino acids. The CDR3 coding sequence is TGTGCCAGCAGCGTTAGTCGGTCCAACACTGAAGCTTTCTTT. This gives the protein CASSVSRSNTEAFF.

This sequence joins TRBV4-3 and TRBJ1-3, with 7 bases identical to TRBD1. Trimming at V came to 3 bases and at J to 0 bases, leaving 5 bases not matched to a gene. The CDR3 length is 16 residues. Germline loops: CDR1 LGHNA, CDR2 YSLEER. The CDR3 DNA sequence: TGCGCCAGCAGCCAGGCGACAGGGTTCTCTGGAAACACCATATATTTT. Residues: CASSQATGFSGNTIYF.

This clone was detected only once. The genes are TRBV5-1 and TRBJ1-1; D remains unclear. The CDR3 length is 15 residues. V lost 3 bases, J lost 6 bases, and 18 bases lay in between. Per germline, CDR1 SGHRS and CDR2 YFSETQ. In DNA, the CDR3 is TGCGCCAGCAGCTCGTCCCGGGATCCTTACGCTGAAGCTTTCTTT. It codes for CASSSSRDPYAEAFF.

This chain joins TRBV19 and TRBJ1-4; D ambiguous. Germline lookup yields CDR1 LNHDA and CDR2 SQIVND (reference sequence). Trimming removed 8 bases from V and 10 bases from J, with 17 bases in between. CDR3 length equals 13 residues. The CDR3 DNA reads TGTGCCAGTCAACGGGAGGTGGGAGGAAAACTGTTTTTT. It translates to CASQREVGGKLFF.

This chain connects TRBV4-1 to TRBJ2-3, with D perhaps TRBD1 (5 bases). Germline V gives CDR1 MGHRA, CDR2 YSYEKL. This CDR3 region has 14 residues. The V end was cut by 3 bases, the J end by 4 bases, with 11 bases between. CDR3 nucleotide sequence: TGCGCCAGCAGCCAGTGGACATTCCCAGATACGCAGTATTTT. It yields the protein CASSQWTFPDTQYF.